A selection of T cell receptor beta chains follows, all from one sample in a study of lymphopenia after photon versus proton radiotherapy. Here immunoSEQ multiplex PCR was the method, and the copy in TCRdb shows in-frame clones only, minus some. The sample has 35,000 to 50,000 clones, about 80% seen once; the top ten hold 20% to 25%. Source: peripheral blood, taken from a patient treated with proton-based radiotherapy. Receptors originate from a woman in her sixties or seventies with pancreatic cancer. CDR3s include the opening cysteine and the closing phenylalanine or tryptophan. Expanded clones are given a class, and other clones once, few, many or no size at all.

V	J	size	CDR3
TRBV9	TRBJ2-3	-	CASSATSGRTDTQYF
TRBV6-1	TRBJ1-6	-	CASTVLYNSPLHF
TRBV6-5	TRBJ2-1	-	CASSLTEFFSYNEQFF
TRBV29-1	TRBJ2-1	-	CSILAGAHNEQFF
TRBV28	TRBJ2-1	-	CASSLRLVYNEQFF
TRBV5-4	TRBJ2-2	once	CASSLAGRNTGELFF
TRBV7-2	TRBJ2-1	once	CASSRVLADVKNEQFF
TRBV29-1	TRBJ1-3	-	CSVITGTGNTIYF
TRBV5-4	TRBJ2-7	-	CASSSDRGGEQYF
TRBV5-1	TRBJ2-3	-	CASSFSPTDTQYF
TRBV18	TRBJ1-1	-	CASSRESTGLNTEAFF
TRBV5-1	TRBJ2-5	-	CASSLRGESLETQYF
TRBV5-1	TRBJ2-7	-	CASNRDTSYEQYF
TRBV19	TRBJ1-5	-	CASSIMGQGHQPQHF
TRBV7-9	TRBJ1-6	-	CASSFHSGGLKSPLHF
TRBV6-5	TRBJ2-7	-	CASSYGTGGFVEQYF
TRBV18	TRBJ2-7	-	CASSPGGYEQYF
TRBV7-2	TRBJ2-4	-	CASSLERGGAKNIQYF
TRBV28	TRBJ1-2	-	CASRKNTNYGYTF
TRBV5-1	TRBJ1-5	-	CASSLAGYSNQPQHF
TRBV6-6	TRBJ2-3	-	CASRGASSPPDTQYF
TRBV19	TRBJ2-2	-	CASNNGGELFF
TRBV19	TRBJ2-1	-	CASSIRGGYYNEQFF
TRBV7-7	TRBJ1-2	once	CASSSTMTGLLTF
TRBV4-1	TRBJ2-1	-	CASSQVEGTSYNEQFF